This is a list of T cell receptor beta chains from one sample in a study of human T cells and chemical hapten exposure. TCRdb reanalysed the RACE reads using MiXCR and keeps one entry per CDR3 protein. The data hold roughly 38,000 distinct CDR3 sequences, with about 7.6% observed a single time. This sample comprised whole blood, obtained in connection with sensitization to the hapten diphenylcyclopropenone (DPC). The receptor set was obtained from a woman between 45 and 65 years old with alopecia areata. Some clones in this sample may be carry-over from other donors' samples. Both conserved end residues are trimmed from each CDR3. Part of the rows lack a size; the others show once, few, many or a class for expanded clones.

>many|TRBV7-9|TRBJ2-2
ASSRATRQGADTGELF
>many|TRBV9|TRBJ1-5
ASSPDRGRQPQH
>many|TRBV7-9|TRBJ2-3
ASSLTKSGTGFTDTQY
>few|TRBV3-1|TRBJ2-1
ASSQEPSQQF
>many|TRBV28|TRBJ2-7
ATTRQVGEQY
>few|TRBV20-1|TRBJ2-1
SARDGAGNEQF
>many|TRBV18|TRBJ2-7
ASRPTGRLVNEQY
>many|TRBV18|TRBJ2-2
ASSQTFTGELF
>few|TRBV20-1|TRBJ2-2
SARGIALNTGELF
>many|TRBV11-2|TRBJ2-1
ASSFQSSYNEQF
>many|TRBV28|TRBJ2-5
ASSSSSGEETQY
>many|TRBV11-2|TRBJ2-7
ASSINRDLPYEQY
>many|TRBV7-8|TRBJ1-1
ASSFGQVTEAF
>many|TRBV5-6|TRBJ1-1
ASSMRDPGGTEAF
>many|TRBV20-1|TRBJ2-7
SARDWGTAGLNYEQY
>NA|TRBV5-1|TRBJ2-1
ASSLRAADDEQF
>many|TRBV18|TRBJ2-5
ASSESTGRETQY
>many|TRBV20-1|TRBJ2-7
SATGTSGLYSSYEQY
>NA|TRBV4-3|TRBJ2-1
ASSQDSLDEQF
>many|TRBV20-1|TRBJ2-1
SAIGTSGSYNEQF
>few|TRBV9|TRBJ1-2
ASSVGLDSNYGYT
>few|TRBV2|TRBJ1-2
ASRLGQGVLNT
>many|TRBV7-3|TRBJ2-5
ASSPTSGSETQY
>many|TRBV28|TRBJ2-1
ASSVGGRQF